This T cell receptor beta chain was identified in a study of high-grade serous ovarian cancer treatment subgroups. Tumor samples were obtained before definitive surgery or chemotherapy. This CDR3 is 16 amino acids long. Germline loops: CDR1 SGHKS, CDR2 YYEKEE (reference sequence). The V and J ends lost 0 bases and 5 bases, in that order; junction bases with no gene match: 9. Profiled with immunoSEQ multiplex PCR; TCRdb holds only in-frame clones, not every one. The table lists around 5,500 clones, 80% of them singletons. Only one count was recorded for this clone. This chain uses TRBV5-5 with TRBJ1-1; 8 nucleotides match TRBD1. The receptor's source is a human donor with high-grade serous ovarian cancer. The sequenced material came from tumor tissue. The DNA for the CDR3 is TGTGCCAGCAGCTTGGAAAACAGGGGGGTTGGTACTGAAGCTTTCTTT. Its translation is CASSLENRGVGTEAFF.